The source of this TCR beta chain is a study of beta chain features in type 1 diabetes. Study at large: All samples together contributed 100 million to 120 million sorted cells for examination.

Points from the study as a whole: Shortening of TCRB CDR3s, moderate but significant, appeared in all four CD4+ subsets of Type 1 diabetes patients. Short templates might get an advantage during PCR, and this would be equal in patients and controls.

With regard to this clone: Its antigen is unidentified.

Trimming removed 0 bases from V and 3 bases from J, with 15 bases in between. CDR3 size: 17 residues. CDR1 is LGHNA and CDR2 is YSLEER in the germline V gene. Purity exceeded 98% in all sorted populations. Expressed TCRB transcripts were sequenced, since all the RNA that had been isolated was reverse transcribed. Generated by immunoSEQ multiplex PCR, the TCRdb table keeps only in-frame clones and is missing some. The data contain approximately 60,000 clones, about 60% of them singletons. The chain has TRBV4-3 and TRBJ2-1; TRBD2 is a possible D gene (5 bases). The sequencing input was Tregs from blood. The TCR was taken from a woman aged 18-35 years in good health. In DNA form, the CDR3 reads TGCGCCAGCAGCCAAGATATGGATAGCGCCCTCTACAATGAGCAGTTCTTC. Encoded protein: CASSQDMDSALYNEQFF.